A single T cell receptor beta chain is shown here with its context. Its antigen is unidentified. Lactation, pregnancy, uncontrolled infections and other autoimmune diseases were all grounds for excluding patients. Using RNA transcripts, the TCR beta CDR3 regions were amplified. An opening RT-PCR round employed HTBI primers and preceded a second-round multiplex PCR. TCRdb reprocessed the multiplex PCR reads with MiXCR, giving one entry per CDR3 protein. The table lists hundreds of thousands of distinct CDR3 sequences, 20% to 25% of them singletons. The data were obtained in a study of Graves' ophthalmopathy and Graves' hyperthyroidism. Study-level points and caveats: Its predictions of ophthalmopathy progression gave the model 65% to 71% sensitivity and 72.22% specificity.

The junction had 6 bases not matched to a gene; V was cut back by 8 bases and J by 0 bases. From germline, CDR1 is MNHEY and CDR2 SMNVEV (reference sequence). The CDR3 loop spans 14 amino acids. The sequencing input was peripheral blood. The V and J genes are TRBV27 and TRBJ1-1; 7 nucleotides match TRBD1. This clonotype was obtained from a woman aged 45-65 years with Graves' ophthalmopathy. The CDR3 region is CASPPTGMNTEAFF. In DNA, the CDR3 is TGTGCCAGCCCCCCGACAGGGATGAACACTGAAGCTTTCTTT.